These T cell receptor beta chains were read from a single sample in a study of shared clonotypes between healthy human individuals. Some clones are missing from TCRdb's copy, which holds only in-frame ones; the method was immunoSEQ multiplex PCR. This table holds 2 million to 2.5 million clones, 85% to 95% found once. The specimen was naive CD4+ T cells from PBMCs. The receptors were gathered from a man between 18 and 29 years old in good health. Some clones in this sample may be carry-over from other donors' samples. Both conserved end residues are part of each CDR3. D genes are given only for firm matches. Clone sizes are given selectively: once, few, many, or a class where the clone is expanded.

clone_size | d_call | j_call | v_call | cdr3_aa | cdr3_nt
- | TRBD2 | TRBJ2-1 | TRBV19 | CATSSGRDYNEQFF | TGTGCCACCTCCAGCGGGAGGGACTACAATGAGCAGTTCTTC
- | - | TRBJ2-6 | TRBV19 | CASSSIYPGSGANVLTF | TGTGCCAGTAGTAGTATTTATCCTGGCTCTGGGGCCAACGTCCTGACTTTC
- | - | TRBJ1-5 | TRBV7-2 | CASSLGPVQPQHF | TGTGCCAGCAGCTTGGGCCCGGTACAGCCCCAGCATTTT
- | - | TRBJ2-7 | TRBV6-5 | CAVGREAGEQYF | TGTGCCGTCGGCCGGGAAGCTGGCGAGCAGTACTTC
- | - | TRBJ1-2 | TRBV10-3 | CAISESVLGDTSTPRRAYGYTF | TGTGCCATCAGTGAGTCTGTATTGGGGGACACATCGACACCTCGGCGGGCCTATGGCTACACCTTC
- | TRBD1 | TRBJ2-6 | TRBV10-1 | CASSEDRQGVKSSGANVLTF | TGCGCCAGCAGTGAAGACAGACAGGGGGTAAAGAGCTCTGGGGCCAACGTCCTGACTTTC
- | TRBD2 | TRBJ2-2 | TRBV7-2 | CASSPRGASGAGELFF | TGTGCCAGCAGCCCTAGGGGAGCTAGCGGGGCCGGGGAGCTGTTTTTT
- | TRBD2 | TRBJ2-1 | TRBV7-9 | CASPPYQSGSYEQFF | TGTGCCAGCCCCCCGTATCAGAGCGGGAGCTATGAGCAGTTCTTC
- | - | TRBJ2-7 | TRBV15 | CATSRDPGENEQYF | TGTGCCACCAGCAGAGACCCAGGGGAGAACGAGCAGTACTTC
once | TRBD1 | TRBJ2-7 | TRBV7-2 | CASSPWRDREGEQYF | TGTGCCAGCAGCCCGTGGCGGGACAGGGAAGGCGAGCAGTACTTC
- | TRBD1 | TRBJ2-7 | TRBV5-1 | CASSLDRGSYEQYF | TGCGCCAGCAGCTTGGACAGGGGTTCCTACGAGCAGTACTTC
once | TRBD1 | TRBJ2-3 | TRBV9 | CASSVTQGASTDTQYF | TGTGCCAGCAGCGTAACCCAGGGGGCGAGCACAGATACGCAGTATTTT
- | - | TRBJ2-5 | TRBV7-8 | CASSLAETQYF | TGTGCCAGCAGCTTAGCCGAGACCCAGTACTTC
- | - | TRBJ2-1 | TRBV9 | CASSPRTDSYNEQFF | TGTGCCAGCAGCCCACGGACAGACTCCTACAATGAGCAGTTCTTC
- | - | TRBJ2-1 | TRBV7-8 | CASSLGHVDEQFF | TGTGCCAGCAGCTTAGGGCATGTTGATGAGCAGTTCTTC
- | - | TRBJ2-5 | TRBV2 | CASRRGSGETQYF | TGTGCCAGCAGAAGAGGGTCGGGGGAGACCCAGTACTTC
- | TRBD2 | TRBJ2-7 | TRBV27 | CASSLSLTSGRWGIYEQYF | TGTGCCAGCAGTTTAAGCCTGACTAGCGGGAGGTGGGGGATCTACGAGCAGTACTTC
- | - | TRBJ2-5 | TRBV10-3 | CAISGSGSETQYF | TGTGCCATCAGTGGGTCCGGGAGTGAGACCCAGTACTTC
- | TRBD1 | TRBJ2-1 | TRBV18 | CASSPRGQSYNEQFF | TGTGCCAGCTCACCCAGGGGACAGAGTTACAATGAGCAGTTCTTC
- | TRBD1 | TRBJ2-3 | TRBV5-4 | CASRRGQGAANTDTQYF | TGTGCCAGCCGTCGGGGACAGGGGGCGGCGAACACAGATACGCAGTATTTT
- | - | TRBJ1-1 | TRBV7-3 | CASSDQRNTEAFF | TGTGCCAGCAGCGACCAGAGGAACACTGAAGCTTTCTTT
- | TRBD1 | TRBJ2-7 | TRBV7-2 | CASSGGQGASEQYF | TGTGCCAGCAGCGGGGGACAGGGGGCAAGCGAGCAGTACTTC
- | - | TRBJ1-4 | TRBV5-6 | CASSARGLTNEKLFF | TGTGCCAGCAGCGCCAGGGGTCTCACTAATGAAAAACTGTTTTTT
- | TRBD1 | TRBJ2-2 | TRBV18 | CASSPWARTGDTGELFF | TGTGCCAGCTCACCATGGGCTCGGACAGGGGACACCGGGGAGCTGTTTTTT
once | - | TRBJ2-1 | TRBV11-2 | CASRGGGTSNEQFF | TGTGCCAGCAGAGGAGGGGGAACTTCCAATGAGCAGTTCTTC
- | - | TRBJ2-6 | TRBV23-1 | CASGTPGCGRGIWSGANVLTF | TGCGCCAGCGGTACCCCGGGATGTGGCAGGGGAATCTGGTCTGGGGCCAACGTCCTGACTTTC
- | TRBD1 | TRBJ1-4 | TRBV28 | CASSTRTGRTQSGKLFF | TGTGCCAGCAGTACGCGGACAGGCCGCACTCAGTCGGGAAAACTGTTTTTT
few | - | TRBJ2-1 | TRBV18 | CASSPVVANEQFF | TGTGCCAGCTCACCCGTTGTAGCGAATGAGCAGTTCTTC